This T cell receptor beta chain was captured in a study of identifying expanded T cells in peripheral blood. Study-level results: Roughly two-week clone count variance significantly increased as total template count grew.

TCRdb's table, derived via immunoSEQ multiplex PCR, lists solely in-frame clones and lacks some. The sample has roughly 92,000 clones; approximately 90% are singletons. Trimming removed 0 bases from V and 7 bases from J, with 19 bases in between. Per germline, CDR1 MNHEY and CDR2 SMNVEV (reference sequence). The length of the CDR3 is 17 residues. During the collection period, no donor immune events like infections were recorded. Comment on this clone: The antigen is unknown.

The specimen was blood. The TCR comes from a person between 18 and 70 years old in good health. The chain employs TRBV27 and TRBJ2-1; the D gene is possibly TRBD2 (6 bases). CDR3 DNA sequence: TGTGCCAGCAGTTTATCGTTGGGGACTGGGTTGACTAATGAGCAGTTCTTC. It translates to CASSLSLGTGLTNEQFF.